The 9 T cell receptor beta chains given below trace back to one sample, sequenced in a study of lymphopenia after photon versus proton radiotherapy. Sequencing was performed with immunoSEQ multiplex PCR; in TCRdb, only in-frame clones are kept and a portion is missing. Among 25,000 to 30,000 clones listed, roughly four fifths were seen once. This specimen was peripheral blood, taken from a patient treated with photon-based radiotherapy. The receptors were sampled from a man in his fifties or sixties with gastric cancer.

The genes are TRBV7-2 and TRBJ2-2; TRBD1 is a possible D gene (5 bases). The CDR3 has 15 residues. The V end lost 3 bases, the J end lost 5 bases, and 13 bases lay between the germline ends. Germline V CDR1 and CDR2: SGHTA, FQGNSA. CDR3 amino acids: CASSFSRGGTGELFF. For the CDR3, the DNA is TGTGCCAGCAGCTTTTCAAGGGGTGGTACCGGGGAGCTGTTTTTT.

In regard to this clone: At one of its ends the junction is not consistent with the germline gene, which may arise from a read error. The chain links TRBV19 to TRBJ2-1; D may be TRBD2 (6 bases). The CDR3 has 19 residues. Germline values: CDR1 LNHDA, CDR2 SQIVND (reference sequence). CDR3 DNA sequence: TGTGCCAGTAGCCAGACGACTCTAGCGCTCCATCGCTCCGACAATGAGCAGTTCTTC. It yields the protein CASSQTTLALHRSDNEQFF.

This sequence joins TRBV10-3 and TRBJ1-1; D is unclear. Germline V gives CDR1 ENHRY, CDR2 SYGVKD. V lost 2 bases to trimming and J lost 3 bases, with 7 bases between them. This CDR3 is 13 amino acids long. The CDR3 DNA reads TGTGCCATCAGTGAGGAGGCTTACACTGAAGCTTTCTTT. It codes for CAISEEAYTEAFF.

The chain combines TRBV10-1 with TRBJ1-3; D call uncertain. Germline V gene sequence: CDR1 WNHNN, CDR2 SYGVQD (reference sequence). The V gene lost 9 bases and the J gene lost 2 bases, with 8 bases spanning the gap. The CDR3 spans 12 residues. The CDR3 DNA reads TGCGCCAGTACCGAGACTGGAAACACCATATATTTT. The encoded protein is CASTETGNTIYF.

This clone was observed a handful of times. The genes are TRBV7-9 and TRBJ2-2, with D possibly matching TRBD1 (5 bases). Trimming pared 6 bases from V and 7 bases from J, leaving 9 bases between. The CDR3 length is 12 residues. In germline, CDR1 is SEHNR, CDR2 FQNEAQ (reference sequence). CDR3 in DNA: TGTGCCAGCAGAAGACAGTTCGGGGAGCTGTTTTTT. Its protein product is CASRRQFGELFF. The whole variable domain, remainder taken from reference TRBV7-9 and TRBJ2-2, is DTGVSQNPRHKITKRGQNVTFRCDPISEHNRLYWYRQTLGQGPEFLTYFQNEAQLEKSRLLSDRFSAERPKGSFSTLEIQRTEQGDSAMYLCASRRQFGELFFGEGSRLTVL.

J is TRBJ2-3 and V is TRBV30; D unresolved. Trimming cost V 4 bases and J 1 base, with 3 bases left between them. CDR1 and CDR2 (germline): GTSNPN, SVGIG (reference sequence). The CDR3 contains 11 residues. The CDR3 reads CAWKRTDTQYF. DNA for the CDR3: TGTGCCTGGAAACGCACAGATACGCAGTATTTT.

The gene calls are TRBV2 and TRBJ2-6; 8 positions match TRBD1. Germline lookup yields CDR1 SNHLY and CDR2 FYNNEI. Trimming removed 4 bases from V and 4 bases from J; junction bases left unmatched: 6. The CDR3 extends over 16 amino acids. The CDR3 DNA reads TGTGCCAGCAGTGCGGAGACAGGGGTAGGGGCCAACGTCCTGACTTTC. Its translation is CASSAETGVGANVLTF.

CDR3 coding DNA: TGTGCCAGCAGCTTGCGGGAAACCGGGGAGCTGTTTTTT. As protein: CASSLRETGELFF. The chain uses TRBV5-4 and TRBJ2-2; D might be TRBD2 (5 bases). The CDR3 contains 13 residues. The germline V gene encodes CDR1 SGHNT and CDR2 YYREEE (reference sequence). V gave up 1 base and J gave up 5 bases, with 6 bases separating them.

Only a few counts were recorded for this clone. The V gene is TRBV6-1, the J gene TRBJ1-2; 7 bases map to TRBD1. The CDR3 extends over 14 amino acids. In germline, CDR1 is MNHNS, CDR2 SASEGT. V lost 2 bases and J lost 6; bases outside the gene matches: 6. CDR3 nucleotides: TGTGCCAGCAGTGAAAACAGGGGCTACAATGGCTACACCTTC. This encodes CASSENRGYNGYTF.